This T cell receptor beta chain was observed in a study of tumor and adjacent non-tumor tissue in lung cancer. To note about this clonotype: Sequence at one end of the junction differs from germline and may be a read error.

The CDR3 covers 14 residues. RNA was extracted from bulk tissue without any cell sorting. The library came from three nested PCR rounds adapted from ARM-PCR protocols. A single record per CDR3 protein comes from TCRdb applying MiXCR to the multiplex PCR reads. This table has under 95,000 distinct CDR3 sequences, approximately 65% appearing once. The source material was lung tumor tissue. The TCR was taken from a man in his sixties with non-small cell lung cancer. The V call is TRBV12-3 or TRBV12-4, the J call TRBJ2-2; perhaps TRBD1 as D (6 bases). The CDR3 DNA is TGTGCCAGCAGTTTCTGCAGGGACACCGGGGAGCTGTTATTT. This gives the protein CASSFCRDTGELLF.